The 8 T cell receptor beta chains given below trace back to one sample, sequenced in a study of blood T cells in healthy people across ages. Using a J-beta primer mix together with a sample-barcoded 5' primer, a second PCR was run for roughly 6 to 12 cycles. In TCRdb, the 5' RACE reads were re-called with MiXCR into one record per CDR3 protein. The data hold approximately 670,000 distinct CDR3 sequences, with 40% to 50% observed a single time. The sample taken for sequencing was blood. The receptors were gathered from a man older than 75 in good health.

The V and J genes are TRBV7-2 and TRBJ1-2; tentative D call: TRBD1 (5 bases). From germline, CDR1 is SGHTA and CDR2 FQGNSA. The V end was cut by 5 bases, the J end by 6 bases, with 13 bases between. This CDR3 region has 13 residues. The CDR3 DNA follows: TGTGCCAGCAGCCGGGACGGTGGCCATGGCTACACCTTC. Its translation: CASSRDGGHGYTF.

DNA of the CDR3: TGTGCCAGCAGCGACATCAGGGGGAACACTGAAGCTTTCTTT. Amino acids: CASSDIRGNTEAFF. The chain joins TRBV7-8 to TRBJ1-1, with D perhaps TRBD1 (6 bases). The CDR3 is made up of 14 amino acids. V lost 5 bases and J lost 1, with 11 bases in between. Germline V gene sequence: CDR1 SGHVS, CDR2 FQNEAQ.

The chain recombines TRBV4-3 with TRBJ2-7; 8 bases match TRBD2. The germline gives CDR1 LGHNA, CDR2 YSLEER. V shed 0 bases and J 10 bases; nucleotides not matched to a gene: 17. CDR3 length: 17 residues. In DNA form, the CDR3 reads TGCGCCAGCAGCCAAGATGTGGCGGGGGGTTTTCAAGAGATCCAGTACTTC. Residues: CASSQDVAGGFQEIQYF.

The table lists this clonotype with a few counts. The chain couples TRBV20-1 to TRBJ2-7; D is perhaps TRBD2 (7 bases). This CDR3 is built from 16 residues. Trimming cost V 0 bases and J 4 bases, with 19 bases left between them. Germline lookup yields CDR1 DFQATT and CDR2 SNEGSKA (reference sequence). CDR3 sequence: CSARDGGAEGRYEQYF. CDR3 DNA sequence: TGCAGTGCTAGAGATGGGGGGGCGGAGGGTAGGTACGAGCAGTACTTC.

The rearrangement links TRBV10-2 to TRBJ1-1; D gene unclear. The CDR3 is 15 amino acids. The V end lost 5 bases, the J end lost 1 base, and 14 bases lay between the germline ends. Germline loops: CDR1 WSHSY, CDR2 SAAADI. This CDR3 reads CASSLRERRNTEAFF. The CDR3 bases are TGCGCCAGCAGTCTGAGGGAGAGAAGGAACACTGAAGCTTTCTTT.

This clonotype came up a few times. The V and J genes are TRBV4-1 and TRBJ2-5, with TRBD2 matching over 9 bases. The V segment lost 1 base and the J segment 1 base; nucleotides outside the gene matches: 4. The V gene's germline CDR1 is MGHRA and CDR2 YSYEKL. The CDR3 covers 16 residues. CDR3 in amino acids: CASSQGGRGGQETQYF. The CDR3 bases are TGCGCCAGCAGCCAAGGAGGGCGGGGGGGCCAAGAGACCCAGTACTTC.

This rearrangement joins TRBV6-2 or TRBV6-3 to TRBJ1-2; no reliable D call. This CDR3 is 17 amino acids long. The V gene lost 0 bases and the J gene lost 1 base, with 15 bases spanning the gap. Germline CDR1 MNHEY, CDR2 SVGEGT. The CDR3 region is CASSYSGRREINYGYTF. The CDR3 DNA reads TGTGCCAGCAGTTACTCTGGTCGTCGGGAAATTAACTATGGCTACACCTTC.

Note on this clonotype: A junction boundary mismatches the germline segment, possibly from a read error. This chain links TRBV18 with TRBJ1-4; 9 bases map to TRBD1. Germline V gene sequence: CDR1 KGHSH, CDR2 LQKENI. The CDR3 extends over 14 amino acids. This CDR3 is CASPPPDRGEKLFF. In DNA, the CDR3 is TGTGCCAGCCCACCACCGGACAGGGGAGAAAAACTGTTTTTT.